The 12 T cell receptor beta chains below come from one sample, sequenced in a study of cytomegalovirus exposure and HLA in healthy donors. The table came from immunoSEQ multiplex PCR; TCRdb's copy has only in-frame clones and leaves some out. The data contain about 44,000 clones, under 95% of them singletons. Sequenced: PBMCs. The source is a young woman in good health and CMV-seronegative.

This clone has just one count. The chain joins TRBV2 to TRBJ1-5; TRBD1 matches at 10 bases. J lost 1 base, V lost 6 bases, and 6 bases had no gene match. The germline gives CDR1 SNHLY, CDR2 FYNNEI. CDR3 size: 16 residues. CDR3 in amino acids: CASRPRTGGSNQPQHF. CDR3 coding DNA: TGTGCCAGCAGGCCCAGGACAGGGGGGAGCAATCAGCCCCAGCATTTT.

The CDR3 sequence is CASSLRTGNTEAFF. The CDR3 DNA sequence: TGTGCCAGCAGTCTTAGGACAGGGAATACTGAAGCTTTCTTT. The V call is TRBV5-4, the J call TRBJ1-1, with 8 bases identical to TRBD1. Germline V CDR1 and CDR2: SGHNT, YYREEE (reference sequence). J lost 5 bases, V lost 5 bases, and 8 bases had no gene match. This CDR3 spans 14 amino acids.

The V and J genes are TRBV7-2 and TRBJ1-2; TRBD1 aligns across 7 bases. The CDR3 has 13 amino acids. Germline lookup yields CDR1 SGHTA and CDR2 FQGNSA. The trim removed 5 bases at V and 8 bases at J, leaving 8 bases unmatched. The CDR3 loop reads CASSGKTGVGYTF. In nucleotides, the CDR3 is TGTGCCAGCAGCGGGAAAACAGGGGTCGGCTACACCTTC.

This clone was counted once. The chain uses TRBV5-1 and TRBJ2-2, with a tentative D call TRBD1 (6 bases). Germline CDR1 reads SGHRS; CDR2 reads YFSETQ. The CDR3 extends over 17 amino acids. Trimming left V 0 bases short and J 1 base short, with 13 bases between. CDR3 protein: CASSLARGKENTGELFF. The CDR3 bases are TGCGCCAGCAGCTTGGCCAGGGGCAAGGAGAACACCGGGGAGCTGTTTTTT.

The chain combines TRBV30 with TRBJ1-5; TRBD1 aligns across 7 bases. Trimming took 0 bases from V and 5 from J; bases not matched to a gene: 7. Germline assignment: CDR1 GTSNPN and CDR2 SVGIG (reference sequence). This CDR3 contains 15 residues. CDR3 nucleotide sequence: TGTGCCTGGAGTGTGGGACAGCAAGACCATCAGCCCCAGCATTTT. It encodes CAWSVGQQDHQPQHF.

This clone was seen only once. The chain is built from TRBV6-4 and TRBJ2-1; 11 bases fit TRBD1. The V segment lost 2 bases and the J segment 8 bases; nucleotides outside the gene matches: 2. Germline values: CDR1 MRHNA, CDR2 SNTAGT. The CDR3 is made up of 14 amino acids. The CDR3, as DNA: TGTGCCAGCAGTGACGGGACAGGGGGAGATGAGCAGTTCTTC. Its protein product is CASSDGTGGDEQFF.

The V gene is TRBV6-1, the J gene TRBJ1-6; D may be TRBD1 (6 bases). From germline, CDR1 is MNHNS and CDR2 SASEGT. CDR3 length: 15 residues. Trimming cost V 11 bases and J 5 bases, with 19 bases left between them. The chain's CDR3 is CAAVNGGQDNSPLHF. CDR3 sequence (DNA): TGTGCCGCAGTTAACGGGGGGCAAGATAATTCACCCCTCCACTTT.

This clone was observed a single time. CDR3 DNA sequence: TGTGCCAGCAGCAACCCGGGACAGGGGGCGATTGGGACTGAAGCTTTCTTT. Its protein is CASSNPGQGAIGTEAFF. This chain links TRBV2 with TRBJ1-1; 12 bases match TRBD1. The trim removed 6 bases at V and 5 bases at J, leaving 13 bases unmatched. The length of the CDR3 is 17 residues. Germline CDR1 SNHLY, CDR2 FYNNEI.

The rearrangement links TRBV28 to TRBJ1-5; D remains unclear. Between the trimmed V and J ends, which lost 1 base and 7 bases, there was a span of 5 bases. Germline V gene lookup returns CDR1 MDHEN and CDR2 SYDVKM. This CDR3 spans 12 amino acids. The CDR3 DNA sequence: TGTGCCAGCAGTTTATTGAGCCAGCCCCAGCATTTT. Residues: CASSLLSQPQHF.

CDR3 in amino acids: CASSDSGTTSNEQFF. CDR3 DNA: TGTGCCAGCAGTGATTCCGGGACTACCTCCAATGAGCAGTTCTTC. V is TRBV6-1 and J is TRBJ2-1; 7 bases line up with TRBD2. The CDR3 length is 15 residues. Germline lookup yields CDR1 MNHNS and CDR2 SASEGT. V shed 3 bases, J shed 6 bases, and the junction held 8 bases outside the gene matches.

This sequence joins TRBV5-1 and TRBJ2-1, with 7 bases aligning to TRBD2. Per the germline V gene, CDR1 is SGHRS and CDR2 is YFSETQ. Trimming cost V 3 bases and J 9 bases; bases outside gene matches: 9. CDR3 length: 14 amino acids. DNA for the CDR3: TGCGCCAGCAGCTCGGGGGACTACAATATTGAGCAGTTCTTC. Residues: CASSSGDYNIEQFF.

This chain joins TRBV6-1 and TRBJ1-5; 7 bases agree with TRBD1. CDR1 and CDR2 (germline): MNHNS, SASEGT. V was clipped by 4 bases and J by 1 base; unmatched bases: 4. This CDR3 is 15 amino acids long. The CDR3 DNA reads TGTGCCAGCAGTGGGGGGACAGCGAGCAATCAGCCCCAGCATTTT. Protein: CASSGGTASNQPQHF.